This note documents a single T cell receptor beta chain sequence. Germline is not matched at one junction end, which may reflect a read error. The sample belongs to a study of tumor-infiltrating lymphocytes in primary liver carcinoma. Investigators took RNA and DNA out together from about 19-30 mg of unsorted bulk tissue. Collection of samples drew on five separate regions of each tumor. The template, approximately 500 ng total RNA, yielded TCR beta cDNA made with a constant-region primer. Generation of the TCR beta libraries relied on three nested multiplex PCR rounds using slightly modified ARM-PCR. It was with TRBV1-TRBV30 forward primers and a C-beta reverse primer that the first two PCR rounds were run, at about 10 cycles each. One entry per CDR3 protein results from TCRdb running MiXCR on the multiplex PCR reads. The repertoire consists of roughly 100,000 distinct CDR3 sequences, with about two thirds occurring once and the leading ten covering 9% to 15%.

Germline-derived CDR1 and CDR2 are SGHNT and YENEEA. The CDR3 has 16 amino acids. This receptor was identified in a woman in her sixties with primary liver carcinoma and hepatitis B virus infection. The sample taken for sequencing was liver tumor tissue from sampling region 2. Stated subset: tumor region T2, inferior pole. This chain connects TRBV11-3 to TRBJ2-1, with D maybe TRBD2 (6 bases). In DNA, the CDR3 is TGTCCCAGGAGCTCGACTAGTGGTTTAGCGATCAGTGAGCAGTTCTTC. Translating it yields CPRSSTSGLAISEQFF. Full variable domain (remainder filled in from reference TRBV11-3 and TRBJ2-1): EAGVVQSPRYKIIEKKQPVAFWCNPISGHNTLYWYLQNLGQGPELLIRYENEEAVDDSQLPKDRFSAERLKGVDSTLKIQPAELGDSAVYLCPRSSTSGLAISEQFFGPGTRLTVL.